This TCR beta chain is drawn from a study of cytomegalovirus exposure and HLA in healthy donors. CDR1 MGHRA and CDR2 YSYEKL come from the germline V gene. The V gene lost 3 bases and the J gene lost 3 bases, with 23 bases spanning the gap. CDR3 length: 19 amino acids. Regarding this clone: Antigen: not known.

Primers included in the PCR were 60 Vbeta and 13 Jbeta primers. As handled by the study authors: Later analysis identified some 80 million unique TCR beta chains, 8.5 million to 13 million shared. This table comes from immunoSEQ multiplex PCR, and its TCRdb copy is limited to in-frame clones, with some not included. V and J calls plus clone size are reproduced from that table; the DNA served to infer D and trimming. The repertoire consists of under 150,000 clones, with 75% to 85% occurring once and the leading ten covering 3.3%. Study results and caveats: Generally TCR sequences proved uncommon, though certain public TCRs appeared in numerous donors.

The origin of this receptor is a male donor in good health and CMV-seronegative. The sample taken for sequencing was PBMCs. The V gene is TRBV4-1, the J gene TRBJ1-4; tentative D call: TRBD1 (6 bases). The CDR3 sequence is CASSQGASVDPWANEKLFF. In nucleotides, the CDR3 is TGCGCCAGCAGCCAGGGGGCCTCGGTGGATCCTTGGGCTAATGAAAAACTGTTTTTT.